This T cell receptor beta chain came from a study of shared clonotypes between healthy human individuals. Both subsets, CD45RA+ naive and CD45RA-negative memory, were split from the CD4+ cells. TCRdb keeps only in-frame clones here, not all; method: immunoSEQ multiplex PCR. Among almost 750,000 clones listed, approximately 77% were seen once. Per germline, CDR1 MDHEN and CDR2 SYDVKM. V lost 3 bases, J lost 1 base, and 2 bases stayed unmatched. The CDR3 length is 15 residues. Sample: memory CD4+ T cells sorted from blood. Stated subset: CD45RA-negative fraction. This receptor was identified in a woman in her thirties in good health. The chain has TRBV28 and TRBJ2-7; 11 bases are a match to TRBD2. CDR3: CASSFGLAGSYEQYF. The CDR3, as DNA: TGTGCCAGCAGTTTCGGACTAGCGGGTTCCTACGAGCAGTACTTC.